A single sample gave rise to the 18 T cell receptor beta chains below, sequenced in a study of beta chain features in type 1 diabetes. The sequenced template was cDNA made from the entire isolated RNA. The data were produced by immunoSEQ multiplex PCR, yet TCRdb's version contains in-frame clones alone and is incomplete. The repertoire has 130,000 to 150,000 clones, roughly 50% of them found once; the top ten carry around 0.42%. The specimen sequenced was Tregs from blood. The receptors stem from a man between 18 and 29 years old in good health.

This clone was detected a few times. This chain connects TRBV28 to TRBJ1-3; no reliable D call. Trimming removed 4 bases at V and 0 bases at J, with 13 bases between. The CDR3 spans 16 residues. The germline gives CDR1 MDHEN, CDR2 SYDVKM. CDR3 bases: TGTGCCAGCAGTTCCCCCGGGTTGGTCTCTGGAAACACCATATATTTT. The encoded protein is CASSSPGLVSGNTIYF.

The genes are TRBV4-2 and TRBJ1-2, with D possibly being TRBD1 (5 bases). Germline CDR1 is LGHNA and CDR2 is YNFKEQ. Deletions cut 1 base from V and 3 bases from J, with 15 bases between. The CDR3 consists of 16 residues. The DNA for the CDR3 is TGTGCCAGCAGCCAAGCCTTTAGGGGCCGAGACTATGGCTACACCTTC. It encodes CASSQAFRGRDYGYTF.

The chain has TRBV27 and TRBJ2-4; 8 bases line up with TRBD1. This CDR3 has 14 residues. The germline CDR1 and CDR2 sequences are MNHEY and SMNVEV (reference sequence). The trim removed 6 bases at V and 7 bases at J, leaving 8 bases unmatched. The CDR3 nucleotides are TGTGCCAGCAGCCTGAGACAGGGGCTGAACATTCAGTACTTC. Encoded protein: CASSLRQGLNIQYF.

This clone has just a few counts. The V gene is TRBV18, the J gene TRBJ2-1; TRBD1 aligns across 7 bases. The CDR3 consists of 16 residues. The V segment lost 4 bases and the J segment 5 bases; nucleotides outside the gene matches: 11. The germline gives CDR1 KGHSH, CDR2 LQKENI. Written as DNA, the CDR3 is TGTGCCAGCTCACTAAGACAGGGAGCAGGGGACAATGAGCAGTTCTTC. As protein: CASSLRQGAGDNEQFF.

The genes are TRBV27 and TRBJ1-2, with a weak D call TRBD1 (6 bases). This CDR3 region has 16 residues. From germline, CDR1 is MNHEY and CDR2 SMNVEV (reference sequence). Trimming took off 0 bases at V and 5 bases at J, with 16 bases between the two ends. The CDR3, as DNA: TGTGCCAGCAGTTTATCCCGGGGGGGCGTCACGTATGGCTACACCTTC. Its protein is CASSLSRGGVTYGYTF.

This clone has at least ten counts. The same CDR3 also results from other DNA sequences found in this sample. The genes are TRBV6-6 and TRBJ2-4, with a tentative D call TRBD2 (6 bases). CDR1 MNHNY and CDR2 SVGAGI come from the germline V gene (reference sequence). V was shortened by 0 bases and J by 1 base, with 7 bases between the two germline ends. This CDR3 is built from 15 residues. CDR3 residues: CASSYSSGAKNIQYF. For the CDR3, the DNA is TGTGCCAGCAGTTACTCGAGCGGGGCCAAAAACATTCAGTACTTC.

This clone appeared a few times. This chain links TRBV30 with TRBJ2-2; TRBD2 is a possible D gene (6 bases). CDR1 and CDR2 (germline): GTSNPN, SVGIG (reference sequence). V lost 0 bases and J 7 bases, leaving 18 bases between the germline ends. The CDR3 has 16 residues. The CDR3 spells CAWSVGGASLLGELFF. CDR3 nucleotide sequence: TGTGCCTGGAGTGTTGGCGGGGCTAGCCTGCTCGGGGAGCTGTTTTTT.

The genes are TRBV5-1 and TRBJ2-5; 13 nucleotides match TRBD2. Near its end, the DNA agrees better with TRBJ2-7, so the J call may be wrong. Germline assignment: CDR1 SGHRS and CDR2 YFSETQ. This CDR3 is 15 amino acids long. The chain's CDR3 is CASRYGLAGDYEQYF. The DNA for the CDR3 is TGCGCCAGCAGGTATGGACTAGCGGGAGACTACGAGCAGTACTTC.

V is TRBV30 and J is TRBJ2-5; D remains unclear. The CDR3 contains 15 residues. V was cut by 3 bases and J by 0 bases, with 14 bases left in between. The germline V gene has CDR1 GTSNPN and CDR2 SVGIG (reference sequence). For the CDR3, the DNA is TGTGCCTGGAGGACCACTCAGGCATACCAAGAGACCCAGTACTTC. Its protein product is CAWRTTQAYQETQYF. Complete variable domain (other parts from reference TRBV30 and TRBJ2-5): SQTIHQWPATLVQPVGSPLSLECTVEGTSNPNLYWYRQAAGRGLQLLFYSVGIGQISSEVPQNLSASRPQDRQFILSSKKLLLSDSGFYLCAWRTTQAYQETQYFGPGTRLLVL.

This rearrangement joins TRBV9 to TRBJ2-2; D not certain. V was cut by 2 bases and J by 0 bases, with 8 bases left in between. Germline CDR1 SGDLS, CDR2 YYNGEE. The CDR3 consists of 15 residues. CDR3 nucleotides: TGTGCCAGCAGCGTTGACCTAGCGAACACCGGGGAGCTGTTTTTT. It specifies CASSVDLANTGELFF.

The chain links TRBV5-6 to TRBJ2-1; 7 bases map to TRBD2. The CDR3 spans 15 residues. The germline gives CDR1 SGHDT, CDR2 YYEEEE. With 3 bases clipped from V and 9 bases from J, the junction kept 12 bases outside the gene matches. Here the CDR3 DNA reads TGTGCCAGCAGCTCGCTGACTAGCTACACTGTTGAGCAGTTCTTC. Translating it yields CASSSLTSYTVEQFF.

The chain employs TRBV7-9 and TRBJ2-5; D ambiguous. Trimming took 5 bases from V and 5 from J, leaving 6 bases between them. The germline CDR1 and CDR2 sequences are SEHNR and FQNEAQ (reference sequence). This CDR3 is built from 11 residues. CDR3 in DNA: TGTGCCAGCAGCGTAATGGAGACCCAGTACTTC. It translates to CASSVMETQYF.

The chain couples TRBV25-1 to TRBJ2-3; a possible D gene is TRBD2 (6 bases). The CDR3 spans 17 residues. Deletions cut 1 base from V and 2 bases from J, with 16 bases between. Germline loops: CDR1 MGHDK, CDR2 SYGVNS. The CDR3 is CASSESLWGGDTDTQYF. CDR3 bases: TGTGCCAGCAGTGAATCCTTGTGGGGCGGGGACACAGATACGCAGTATTTT.

This chain connects TRBV4-2 to TRBJ2-7; 8 nucleotides match TRBD1. The CDR3 runs to 15 residues. V lost 2 bases, J lost 1 base, and 4 bases stayed unmatched. CDR1 and CDR2 (germline): LGHNA, YNFKEQ. The CDR3 bases are TGTGCCAGCAGCCAACAAGGGACAGGTTCCTACGAGCAGTACTTC. Translation gives CASSQQGTGSYEQYF.

This clone appeared a few times. This sequence joins TRBV5-4 and TRBJ2-2; a weak D match, TRBD2 (6 bases). Trimming took 4 bases from V and 4 from J, leaving 14 bases between them. CDR1 and CDR2 from the germline V gene are SGHNT and YYREEE (reference sequence). The CDR3 length is 15 residues. The CDR3: CASSLTREVTGELFF. CDR3 sequence (DNA): TGTGCCAGCAGCCTGACCAGGGAGGTCACCGGGGAGCTGTTTTTT.

The chain combines TRBV19 with TRBJ2-2, with 9 bases aligning to TRBD2. CDR1 is LNHDA and CDR2 is SQIVND in the germline V gene (reference sequence). CDR3 length: 19 amino acids. J was trimmed by 2 bases and V by 3 bases; bases with no gene match: 13. CDR3 protein: CASSMKVRASGINTGELFF. In nucleotides, the CDR3 is TGTGCCAGTAGTATGAAGGTCAGGGCTAGCGGGATCAACACCGGGGAGCTGTTTTTT.

This clone was seen more than once but under ten times. This chain joins TRBV4-1 and TRBJ2-1; TRBD2 aligns across 9 bases. V lost 4 bases, J lost 4 bases, and 8 bases stayed unmatched. CDR1 and CDR2 from the germline V gene are MGHRA and YSYEKL. The CDR3 covers 16 residues. The CDR3 loop is CASSPYSGGRYNEQFF. In DNA form, the CDR3 reads TGCGCCAGCAGCCCATATAGCGGGGGAAGATACAATGAGCAGTTCTTC.

This clone was counted a few times. V usage is TRBV5-4 and J usage is TRBJ2-6; D not certain. CDR1 and CDR2 from the germline V gene are SGHNT and YYREEE (reference sequence). V gave up 2 bases and J gave up 2 bases, with 11 bases separating them. The CDR3 runs to 16 residues. Written as DNA, the CDR3 is TGTGCCAGCAGCTTCGACTTGATCGCTGGGGCCAACGTCCTGACTTTC. Translation: CASSFDLIAGANVLTF.